This TCR beta chain comes out of a study of blood T cell repertoires in COVID-19. Looking at the study overall: COVID-19 samples, acute and convalescent, were from the United States, Italy and Spain. PBMCs, B-cell-depleted T cells, or T cells provided the cDNA or gDNA that made up the material.

Using immunoSEQ multiplex PCR, the repertoire was profiled, and TCRdb retains in-frame clones only, with some absent. The profile shows some 200,000 clones, roughly four fifths of them singletons. This clone came up once. Sample: peripheral blood. This sequence originates from a woman aged 40 to 50 with acute or convalescent COVID-19.

CDR3 sequence reads: CASSEGHSGSPLHF. The CDR3 nucleotides are TGTGCCAGCAGCGAGGGACATTCTGGGTCACCCCTCCACTTT. The chain has TRBV9 and TRBJ1-6, with D maybe TRBD1 (6 bases). The V gene lost 3 bases and the J gene lost 10 bases, with 14 bases spanning the gap. The CDR3 totals 14 residues. The germline CDR1 and CDR2 sequences are SGDLS and YYNGEE.